The clone carrying this TCR beta chain was observed at least ten times. The antigen is undetermined. These data are taken from a study of regulatory T cells in long-lasting Graves disease. Whole-study findings and limits: Those with persistent Graves' had less TCR diversity than newly diagnosed patients. Under persistent disease, TRBV28, TRBJ1-2 and TRBJ2-5 were used preferentially.

Time point: newly diagnosed GD, antithyroid drugs for less than 3 months. After RNA was extracted from PBMCs, the TCR library was made from it. Construction of the TCR beta libraries employed iRepertoire HTBI primers in conjunction with Arm-PCR of CDR3 regions. Via MiXCR, TCRdb re-called the multiplex PCR reads, giving one row per CDR3 protein. The table has some 460,000 distinct CDR3 sequences, 15% to 20% seen once. The CDR3 consists of 15 residues. From germline, CDR1 is SGHAT and CDR2 FQDESV (reference sequence). The J segment lost 8 bases and the V segment lost 4 bases, leaving 4 bases of the junction unmatched. These same data were also listed under a study on T cells in Graves' hyperthyroidism and ophthalmopathy. According to that study: HTBI primers were employed in a first-round RT-PCR of the TCR CDR3. Most thyroid clonotypes expanded above 0.001 were also detected in blood.

The chain joins TRBV11-1 to TRBJ2-3; 15 bases match TRBD2. The clonotype originates from a man aged 35 to 55 with Graves disease. Specimen: peripheral blood mononuclear cells (PBMCs), collected at new diagnosis, from a patient treated with antithyroid drugs. The CDR3 DNA is TGTGCCAGCAGCTCGGGACTAGCGGGAGGAGGTACGCAGTATTTT. This gives the protein CASSSGLAGGGTQYF.